This T cell receptor beta chain comes out of a study of Ad26.COV2.S vaccination and SARS-CoV-2 variants. Study background: Donor got 5x10^10 or 1x10^11 viral particles of Ad26.COV2.S.

Assay used: immunoSEQ multiplex PCR; TCRdb lists only in-frame clones, some missing. Among about 320,000 clones listed, around 81% were seen once. Treatment reported: 19 received Ad26.COV2.S at low or high dose, single or two shots; about 5 received placebo; per-sample allocation not given. The samples were gathered on day 63 after the first injection of vaccine or placebo. At a Boston site, the person donating was an adult of 18-55 years. To note about this clone: Its antigen is not known.

The CDR3 runs to 16 residues. The ends were cut back, 3 bases at V and 5 bases at J, with 20 bases in the middle. In germline, CDR1 is SGDLS, CDR2 YYNGEE. General study points: Among vaccine recipients, spike-specific TCR breadth exceeded that of placebo recipients.

The specimen was peripheral blood, collected in a trial of Ad26.COV2.S vaccine versus placebo. J is TRBJ2-5 and V is TRBV9; TRBD2 is a possible D gene (6 bases). The clonotype originates from a person between 18 and 65 years old who received the Ad26.COV2.S COVID-19 vaccine or a placebo. CDR3: CASSATTGLLGETQYF. CDR3 nucleotide sequence: TGTGCCAGCAGCGCGACGACGGGACTTCTGGGGGAGACCCAGTACTTC. The complete variable domain, with remaining parts taken from reference TRBV9 and TRBJ2-5, reads DSGVTQTPKHLITATGQRVTLRCSPRSGDLSVYWYQQSLDQGLQFLIQYYNGEERAKGNILERFSAQQFPDLHSELNLSSLELGDSALYFCASSATTGLLGETQYFGPGTRLLVL.